The sequence of this TCR beta chain was determined in a study of glioma-infiltrating T cells. Germline V gene data show CDR1 as ENHRY and CDR2 as SYGVKD. The CDR3 extends over 14 amino acids. V lost 6 bases and J lost 2; bases outside the gene matches: 7. The study, taken as a whole, reports: Very few CDR3 sequences were shared between tissue and blood. Above-expected tissue-blood divergence occurred in all gliomas, most in low-grade ones.

Amplification of TCR alpha and beta CDR3 regions from RNA used iRepertoire nested multiplex PCR. Input was 100-400 ng of tissue mRNA or PBMC total RNA. MiXCR, applied by TCRdb to the multiplex PCR reads, yields one record per CDR3 protein. The sample yields 110,000 or so distinct CDR3 sequences, less than 30% seen once. This clonotype came up many times. The antigen is not known. This sequence originates from a human donor with low-grade glioma or glioblastoma, undergoing nonglioma brain surgery, or in good health (not recorded which). Sequenced sample: glioma tissue, nonneoplastic brain tissue, or PBMCs (not recorded which). The genes are TRBV10-3 and TRBJ2-7, with 7 bases fitting TRBD1. CDR3 amino acids: CAISGQVATYEQYF. CDR3 nucleotides: TGTGCCATCAGCGGACAGGTTGCGACCTACGAGCAGTACTTC.